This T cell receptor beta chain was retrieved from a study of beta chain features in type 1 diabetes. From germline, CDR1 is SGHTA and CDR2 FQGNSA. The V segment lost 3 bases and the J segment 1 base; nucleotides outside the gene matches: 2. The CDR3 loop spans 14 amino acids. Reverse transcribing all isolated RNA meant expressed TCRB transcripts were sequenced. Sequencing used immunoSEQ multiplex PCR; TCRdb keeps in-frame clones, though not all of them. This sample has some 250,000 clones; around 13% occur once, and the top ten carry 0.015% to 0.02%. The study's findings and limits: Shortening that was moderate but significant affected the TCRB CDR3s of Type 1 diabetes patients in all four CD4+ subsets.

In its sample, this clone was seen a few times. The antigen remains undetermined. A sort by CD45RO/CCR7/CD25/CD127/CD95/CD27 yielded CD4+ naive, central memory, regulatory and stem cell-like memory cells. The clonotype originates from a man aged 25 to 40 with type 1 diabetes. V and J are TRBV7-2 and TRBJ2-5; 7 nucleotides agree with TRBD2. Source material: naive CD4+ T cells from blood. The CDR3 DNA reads TGTGCCAGCAGCTTCGGGACTACCCAAGAGACCCAGTACTTC. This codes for CASSFGTTQETQYF.